The clone carrying this T cell receptor beta chain was observed at least ten times. The sample comes from a study of blood T cell repertoires in COVID-19. Background on the study: The United States, Italy and Spain provided the acute and convalescent COVID-19 samples. From T cells, B-cell-depleted T cells, or PBMCs came the material, which was cDNA or gDNA.

Per the original methods: Amplification of reference gene primers provided the estimated nucleated cell counts. Produced via immunoSEQ multiplex PCR; TCRdb's table is partial and in-frame only. The D gene and trimming were derived from the DNA, and the V and J assignments and clone size from that table. The sample consists of around 470,000 clones, roughly 89% of them appearing once. V lost 5 bases, J lost 10 bases, and 15 bases lay in between. The CDR3 covers 14 residues. The germline gives CDR1 KGHSH, CDR2 LQKENI. Those enrolled in Seattle joined during active infection and were followed longitudinally afterward.

The sample consisted of peripheral blood. The chain recombines TRBV18 with TRBJ1-6; perhaps TRBD1 as D (5 bases). The source is a man aged 18-30 years with COVID-19, enrolled during active disease. CDR3 coding DNA: TGTGCCAGCTCAACGTCGGGGGAGAGATCACCCCTCCACTTT. Its protein product is CASSTSGERSPLHF.